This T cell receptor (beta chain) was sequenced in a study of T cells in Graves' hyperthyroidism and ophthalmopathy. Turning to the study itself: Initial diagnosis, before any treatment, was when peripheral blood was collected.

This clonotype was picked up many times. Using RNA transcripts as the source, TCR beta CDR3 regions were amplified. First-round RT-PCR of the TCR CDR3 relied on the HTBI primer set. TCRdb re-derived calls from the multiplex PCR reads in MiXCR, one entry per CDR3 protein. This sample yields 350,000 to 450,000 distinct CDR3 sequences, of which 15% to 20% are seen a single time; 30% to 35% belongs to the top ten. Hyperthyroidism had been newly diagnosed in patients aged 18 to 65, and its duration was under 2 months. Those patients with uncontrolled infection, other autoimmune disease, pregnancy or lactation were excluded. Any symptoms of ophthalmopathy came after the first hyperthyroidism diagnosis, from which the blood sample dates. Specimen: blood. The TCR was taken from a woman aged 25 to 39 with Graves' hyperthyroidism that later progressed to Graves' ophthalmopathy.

This chain's CDR3 is CASELGTTNYGYTF. For the CDR3, the DNA is TGTGCCAGCGAACTAGGGACCACTAACTATGGCTACACCTTC. The rearrangement uses TRBV2 and TRBJ1-2, with TRBD1 as a possible D gene (5 bases). With 8 bases removed from V and 0 bases from J, the gap between germline ends came to 13 bases. Germline V gives CDR1 SNHLY, CDR2 FYNNEI. CDR3 size: 14 residues. The entire variable domain, with the rest obtained from reference TRBV2 and TRBJ1-2, is as follows: EPEVTQTPSHQVTQMGQEVILRCVPISNHLYFYWYRQILGQKVEFLVSFYNNEISEKSEIFDDQFSVERPDGSNFTLKIRSTKLEDSAMYFCASELGTTNYGYTFGSGTRLTVV.